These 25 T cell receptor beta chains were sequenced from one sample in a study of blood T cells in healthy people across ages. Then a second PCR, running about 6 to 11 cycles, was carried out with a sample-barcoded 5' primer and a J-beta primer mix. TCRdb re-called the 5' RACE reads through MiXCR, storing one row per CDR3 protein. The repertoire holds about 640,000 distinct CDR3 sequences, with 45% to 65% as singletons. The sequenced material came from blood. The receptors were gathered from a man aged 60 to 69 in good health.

Here the CDR3 reads CASSWERGGRTDTQYF. CDR3 DNA: TGCGCCAGCAGCTGGGAGCGGGGGGGCCGCACAGATACGCAGTATTTT. The J gene is TRBJ2-3, the V gene TRBV5-1; 10 nucleotides agree with TRBD2. CDR3 length: 16 residues. The V gene end was trimmed by 3 bases and the J gene end by 1 base; junction bases not matched to a gene: 5. CDR1 is SGHRS, CDR2 YFSETQ, per germline. Supplemented by reference TRBV5-1 and TRBJ2-3, the full variable domain reads KAGVTQTPRYLIKTRGQQVTLSCSPISGHRSVSWYQQTPGQGLQFLFEYFSETQRNKGNFPGRFSGRQFSNSRSEMNVSTLELGDSALYLCASSWERGGRTDTQYFGPGTRLTVL.

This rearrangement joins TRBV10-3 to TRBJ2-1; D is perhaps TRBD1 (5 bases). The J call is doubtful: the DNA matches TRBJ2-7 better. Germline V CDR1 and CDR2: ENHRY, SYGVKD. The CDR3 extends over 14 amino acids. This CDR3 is CAISEGANYNEQYF. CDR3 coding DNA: TGTGCCATCAGTGAGGGGGCGAACTACAATGAGCAGTACTTC.

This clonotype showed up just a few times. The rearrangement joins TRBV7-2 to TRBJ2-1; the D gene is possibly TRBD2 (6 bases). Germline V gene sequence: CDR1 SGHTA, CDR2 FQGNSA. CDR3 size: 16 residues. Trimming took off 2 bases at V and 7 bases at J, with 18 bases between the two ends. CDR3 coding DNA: TGTGCCAGCAGCTTACGTGGAGGTCGCCGGGGGAATGAGCAGTTCTTC. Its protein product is CASSLRGGRRGNEQFF.

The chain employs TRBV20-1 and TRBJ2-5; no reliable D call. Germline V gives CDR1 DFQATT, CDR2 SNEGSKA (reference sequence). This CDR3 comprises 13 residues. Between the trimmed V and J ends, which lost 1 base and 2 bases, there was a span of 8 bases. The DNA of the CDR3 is TGCAGTGCTAGAGCGCTGGGGCAAGAGACCCAGTACTTC. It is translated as CSARALGQETQYF.

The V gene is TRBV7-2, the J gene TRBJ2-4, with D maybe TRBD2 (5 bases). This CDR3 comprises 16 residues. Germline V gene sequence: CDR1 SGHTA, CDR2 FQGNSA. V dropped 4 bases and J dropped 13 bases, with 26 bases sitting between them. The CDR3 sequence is CASSSYVAIAYNEQYF. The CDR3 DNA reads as TGTGCCAGCAGCTCGTACGTAGCGATAGCTTACAATGAGCAGTACTTC. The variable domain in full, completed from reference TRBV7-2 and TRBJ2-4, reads GAGVSQSPSNKVTEKGKDVELRCDPISGHTALYWYRQSLGQGLEFLIYFQGNSAPDKSGLPSDRFSAERTGGSVSTLTIQRTQQEDSAVYLCASSSYVAIAYNEQYFGAGTRLSVL.

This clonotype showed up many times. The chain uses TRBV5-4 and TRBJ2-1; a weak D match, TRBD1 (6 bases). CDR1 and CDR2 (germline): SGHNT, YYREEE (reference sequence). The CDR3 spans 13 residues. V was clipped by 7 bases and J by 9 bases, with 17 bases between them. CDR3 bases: TGTGCCAGCCGGGACACGTTGAATGGTGAGCAGTTCTTC. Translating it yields CASRDTLNGEQFF. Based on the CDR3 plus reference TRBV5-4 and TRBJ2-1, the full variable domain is ETGVTQSPTHLIKTRGQQVTLRCSSQSGHNTVSWYQQALGQGPQFIFQYYREEENGRGNFPPRFSGLQFPNYSSELNVNALELDDSALYLCASRDTLNGEQFFGPGTRLTVL.

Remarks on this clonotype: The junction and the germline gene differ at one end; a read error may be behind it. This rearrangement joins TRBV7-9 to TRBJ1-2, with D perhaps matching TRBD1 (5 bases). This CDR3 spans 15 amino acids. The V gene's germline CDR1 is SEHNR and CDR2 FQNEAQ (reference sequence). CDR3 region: CASSLWGTAYYGHTF. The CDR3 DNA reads TGTGCCAGCAGCTTGTGGGGCACGGCTTACTATGGCCACACCTTC. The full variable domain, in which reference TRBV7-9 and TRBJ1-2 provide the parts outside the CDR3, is DTGVSQNPRHKITKRGQNVTFRCDPISEHNRLYWYRQTLGQGPEFLTYFQNEAQLEKSRLLSDRFSAERPKGSFSTLEIQRTEQGDSAMYLCASSLWGTAYYGHTFGSGTRLTVV.

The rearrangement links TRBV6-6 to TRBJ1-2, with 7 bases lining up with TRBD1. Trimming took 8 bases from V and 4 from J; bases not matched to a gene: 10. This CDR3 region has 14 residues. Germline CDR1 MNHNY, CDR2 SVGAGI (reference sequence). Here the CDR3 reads CASRTGTAPYGYTF. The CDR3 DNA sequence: TGTGCCAGCCGAACCGGGACAGCACCCTATGGCTACACCTTC.

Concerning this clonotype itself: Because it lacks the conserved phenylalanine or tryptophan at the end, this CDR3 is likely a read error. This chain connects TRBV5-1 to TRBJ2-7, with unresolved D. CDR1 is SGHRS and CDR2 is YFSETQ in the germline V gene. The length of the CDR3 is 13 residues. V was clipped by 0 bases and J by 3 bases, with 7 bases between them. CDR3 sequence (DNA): TGCGCCAGCAGCTTGGAGGACGTCTACGAGCAGTACCTC. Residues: CASSLEDVYEQYL.

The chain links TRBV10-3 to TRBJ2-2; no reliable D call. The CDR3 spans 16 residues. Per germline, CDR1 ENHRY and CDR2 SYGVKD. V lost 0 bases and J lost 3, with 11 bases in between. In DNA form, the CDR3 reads TGTGCCATCAGTGAGTCGTTTGTAACAGACACCGGGGAGCTGTTTTTT. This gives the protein CAISESFVTDTGELFF.

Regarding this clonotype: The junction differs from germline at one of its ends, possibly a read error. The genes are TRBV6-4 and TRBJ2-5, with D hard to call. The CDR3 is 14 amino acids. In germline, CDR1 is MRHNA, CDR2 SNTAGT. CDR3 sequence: CVSSDGRVQETQYF. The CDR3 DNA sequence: TGTGTCAGCAGTGACGGTAGGGTACAAGAGACCCAGTACTTC.

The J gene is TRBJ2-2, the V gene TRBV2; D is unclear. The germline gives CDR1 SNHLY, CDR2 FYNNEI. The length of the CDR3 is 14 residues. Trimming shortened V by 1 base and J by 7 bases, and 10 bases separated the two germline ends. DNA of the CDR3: TGTGCCAGCAGTGAAGAGGGTTTGGGCGGGGAGCTGTTTTTT. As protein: CASSEEGLGGELFF.

CDR3 region: CASRRGRNGYNEQFF. Written as DNA, the CDR3 is TGCGCCAGCAGAAGGGGCCGAAACGGCTACAATGAGCAGTTCTTC. The chain carries TRBV5-1 and TRBJ2-1, with D possibly TRBD1 on 5 matching bases. Germline values: CDR1 SGHRS, CDR2 YFSETQ. The CDR3 has 15 residues. Trimming removed 5 bases at V and 3 bases at J, with 15 bases between.

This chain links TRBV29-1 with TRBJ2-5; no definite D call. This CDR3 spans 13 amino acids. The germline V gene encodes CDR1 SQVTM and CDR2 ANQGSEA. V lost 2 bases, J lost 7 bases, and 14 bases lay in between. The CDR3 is CSVERSGEGTQYF. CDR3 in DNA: TGCAGCGTTGAAAGGAGTGGGGAAGGGACCCAGTACTTC. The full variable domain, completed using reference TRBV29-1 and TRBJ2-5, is SAVISQKPSRDICQRGTSLTIQCQVDSQVTMMFWYRQQPGQSLTLIATANQGSEATYESGFVIDKFPISRPNLTFSTLTVSNMSPEDSSIYLCSVERSGEGTQYFGPGTRLLVL.

This CDR3 is CASSRENQETQYF. In nucleotides, the CDR3 is TGTGCCAGCTCACGGGAGAACCAAGAGACCCAGTACTTC. The chain has TRBV18 and TRBJ2-5; D is perhaps TRBD2 (5 bases). Germline V CDR1 and CDR2: KGHSH, LQKENI. The CDR3 length is 13 residues. Trimming stripped 4 bases from V and 0 bases from J, with 6 bases between. Complete variable domain (other parts from reference TRBV18 and TRBJ2-5): NAGVMQNPRHLVRRRGQEARLRCSPMKGHSHVYWYRQLPEEGLKFMVYLQKENIIDESGMPKERFSAEFPKEGPSILRIQQVVRGDSAAYFCASSRENQETQYFGPGTRLLVL.

CDR3 amino acids: CSVLAGTSTDTQYF. CDR3 bases: TGCAGCGTCCTAGCGGGGACTAGCACAGATACGCAGTATTTT. The gene calls are TRBV29-1 and TRBJ2-3; 9 positions agree with TRBD2. Trimming at V came to 6 bases and at J to 0 bases, leaving 4 bases not matched to a gene. Per germline, CDR1 SQVTM and CDR2 ANQGSEA. The CDR3 consists of 14 residues.

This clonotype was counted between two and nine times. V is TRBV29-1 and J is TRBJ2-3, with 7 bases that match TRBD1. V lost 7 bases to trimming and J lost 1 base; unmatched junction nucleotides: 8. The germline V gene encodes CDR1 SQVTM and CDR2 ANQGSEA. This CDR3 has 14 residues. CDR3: CSDKTGVGTDTQYF. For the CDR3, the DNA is TGCAGCGATAAAACAGGGGTAGGCACAGATACGCAGTATTTT.

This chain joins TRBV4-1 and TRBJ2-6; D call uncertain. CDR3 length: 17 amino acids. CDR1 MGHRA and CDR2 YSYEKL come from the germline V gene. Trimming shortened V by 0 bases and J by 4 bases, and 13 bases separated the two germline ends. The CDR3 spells CASSQEASTAGANVLTF. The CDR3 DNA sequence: TGCGCCAGCAGCCAAGAAGCATCCACGGCCGGGGCCAACGTCCTGACTTTC.

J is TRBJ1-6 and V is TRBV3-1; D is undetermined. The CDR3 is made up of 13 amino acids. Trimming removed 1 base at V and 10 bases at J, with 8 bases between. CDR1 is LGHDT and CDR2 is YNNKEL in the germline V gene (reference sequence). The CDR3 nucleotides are TGTGCCAGCAGCCAAGTCGTACGGTCACCCCTCCACTTT. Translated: CASSQVVRSPLHF. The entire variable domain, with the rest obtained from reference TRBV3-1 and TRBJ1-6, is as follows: DTAVSQTPKYLVTQMGNDKSIKCEQNLGHDTMYWYKQDSKKFLKIMFSYNNKELIINETVPNRFSPKSPDKAHLNLHINSLELGDSAVYFCASSQVVRSPLHFGNGTRLTVT.

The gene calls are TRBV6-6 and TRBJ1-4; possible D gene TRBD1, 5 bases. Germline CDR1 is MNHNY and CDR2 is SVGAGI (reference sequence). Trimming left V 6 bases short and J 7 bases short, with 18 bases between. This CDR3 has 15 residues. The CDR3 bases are TGTGCCAGCAGCTCCTCGAATGGGGCTAGTGAAAAACTGTTTTTT. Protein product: CASSSSNGASEKLFF.

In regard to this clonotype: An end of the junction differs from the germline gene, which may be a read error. This CDR3 is CASNGQPQEIQYF. Here the CDR3 DNA reads TGTGCCAGCAACGGCCAGCCCCAAGAGATCCAGTACTTC. The V and J genes are TRBV6-6 and TRBJ2-5, with unresolved D. The CDR3 runs 13 residues. Germline-derived CDR1 and CDR2 are MNHNY and SVGAGI (reference sequence).

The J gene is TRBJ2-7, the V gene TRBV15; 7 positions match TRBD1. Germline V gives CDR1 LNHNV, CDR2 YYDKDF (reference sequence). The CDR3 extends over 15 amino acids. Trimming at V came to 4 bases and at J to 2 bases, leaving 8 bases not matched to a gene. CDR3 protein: CATSIRQGRTYEQYF. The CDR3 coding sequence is TGTGCCACCAGCATCCGACAGGGACGCACCTACGAGCAGTACTTC.

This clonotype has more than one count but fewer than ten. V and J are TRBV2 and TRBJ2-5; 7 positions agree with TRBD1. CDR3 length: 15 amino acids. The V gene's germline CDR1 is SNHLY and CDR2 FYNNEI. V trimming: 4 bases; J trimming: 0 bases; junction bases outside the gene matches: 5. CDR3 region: CASSVLGTDQETQYF. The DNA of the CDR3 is TGTGCCAGCAGTGTCCTAGGGACAGACCAAGAGACCCAGTACTTC.

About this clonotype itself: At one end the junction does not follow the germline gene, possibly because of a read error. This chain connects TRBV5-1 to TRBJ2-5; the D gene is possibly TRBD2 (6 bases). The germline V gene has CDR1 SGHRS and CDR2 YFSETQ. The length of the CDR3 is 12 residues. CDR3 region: CVSSLEGETQYF. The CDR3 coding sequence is TGCGTCAGCAGCTTGGAGGGGGAGACCCAGTACTTC.

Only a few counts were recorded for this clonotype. CDR3 protein: CSGGETGEQYF. The CDR3 region has the DNA TGCAGCGGAGGTGAAACGGGGGAGCAGTACTTC. The rearrangement uses TRBV29-1 and TRBJ2-7; tentatively, D is TRBD2 (5 bases). The CDR3 is made up of 11 amino acids. V lost 7 bases and J 7 bases, leaving 14 bases between the germline ends. Looked up from germline, CDR1 is SQVTM and CDR2 is ANQGSEA.